Listed below are T cell receptor beta chains from one sample, sequenced in a study of OX40 agonist ivuxolimab in advanced cancers. The data were produced by immunoSEQ multiplex PCR, yet TCRdb's version contains in-frame clones alone and is incomplete. Among over 75,000 clones listed, around 94% were seen once. Source: CD4+ or CD8+ T cells sorted from blood, taken in a trial of the OX40 agonist ivuxolimab. The receptors derive from an adult with an advanced solid tumor such as melanoma, head and neck, liver or kidney cancer. CDR3s include the opening cysteine and the closing phenylalanine or tryptophan. Fields, in order: D gene, V gene, J gene, clone size, CDR3 DNA, CDR3 protein. The D gene is left open where the match is weak. Not every row has a clone size; where given, it reads once, few, many or a size class.

TRBD2	TRBV13	TRBJ2-7	-	TGTGCCAGCAGCCCCACCAAAGCTAGCGGGGTTTCCTACGAGCAGTACTTC	CASSPTKASGVSYEQYF
-	TRBV9	TRBJ2-2	-	TGTGCCAGCAGCGTGGAGGGGTACGGGGAGCTGTTTTTT	CASSVEGYGELFF
-	TRBV11-2	TRBJ1-5	-	TGTGCCAGCAGCTTAGATGCAGGGCCCCAGCCCCAGCATTTT	CASSLDAGPQPQHF
-	TRBV28	TRBJ1-1	-	TGTGCCAGCAGTTTTGGTGCGACGAACACTGAAGCTTTCTTT	CASSFGATNTEAFF
TRBD2	TRBV14	TRBJ2-1	-	TGTGCCAGCAGCCAAGCAGGGACTAGCGGGAGCTATGAGCAGTTCTTC	CASSQAGTSGSYEQFF
-	TRBV13	TRBJ1-2	-	TGTGCCAGCAGGGAAAGTCGGCTCTATGGCTACACCTTC	CASRESRLYGYTF
TRBD2	TRBV11-2	TRBJ2-1	-	TGTGCCAGCAGCTTATGGTCCCCTAGCGGGGGGACTAATGAGCAGTTCTTC	CASSLWSPSGGTNEQFF
-	TRBV27	TRBJ2-1	once	TGTGCCAGCAGTTACGGGCGTGACAATGAGCAGTTCTTC	CASSYGRDNEQFF
-	TRBV6-5	TRBJ2-5	-	TGTGCCAGCAGTCCCTCACTAGGACCAGAGACCCAGTACTTC	CASSPSLGPETQYF
TRBD1	TRBV7-9	TRBJ2-7	-	TGTGCCAGCAGCTCAAGGACAGGCTTCACCTACGAGCAGTACTTC	CASSSRTGFTYEQYF
TRBD2	TRBV5-4	TRBJ2-1	-	TGTGCCAGCAGAACCGGACTAGCGGGGGACAATGAGCAGTTCTTC	CASRTGLAGDNEQFF